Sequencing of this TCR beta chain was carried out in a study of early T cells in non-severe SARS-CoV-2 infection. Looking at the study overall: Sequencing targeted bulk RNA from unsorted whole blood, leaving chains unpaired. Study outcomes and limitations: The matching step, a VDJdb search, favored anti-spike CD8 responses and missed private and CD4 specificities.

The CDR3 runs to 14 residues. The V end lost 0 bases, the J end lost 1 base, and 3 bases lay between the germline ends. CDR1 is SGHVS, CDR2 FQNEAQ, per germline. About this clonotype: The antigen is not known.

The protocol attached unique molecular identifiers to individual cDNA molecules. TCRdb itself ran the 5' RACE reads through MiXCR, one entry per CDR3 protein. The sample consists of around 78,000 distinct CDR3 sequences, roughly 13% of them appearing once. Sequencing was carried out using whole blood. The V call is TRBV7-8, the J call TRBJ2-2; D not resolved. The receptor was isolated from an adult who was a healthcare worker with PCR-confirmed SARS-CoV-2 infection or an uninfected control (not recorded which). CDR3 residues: CASSLALNTGELFF. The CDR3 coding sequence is TGTGCCAGCAGCTTAGCACTGAACACCGGGGAGCTGTTTTTT.